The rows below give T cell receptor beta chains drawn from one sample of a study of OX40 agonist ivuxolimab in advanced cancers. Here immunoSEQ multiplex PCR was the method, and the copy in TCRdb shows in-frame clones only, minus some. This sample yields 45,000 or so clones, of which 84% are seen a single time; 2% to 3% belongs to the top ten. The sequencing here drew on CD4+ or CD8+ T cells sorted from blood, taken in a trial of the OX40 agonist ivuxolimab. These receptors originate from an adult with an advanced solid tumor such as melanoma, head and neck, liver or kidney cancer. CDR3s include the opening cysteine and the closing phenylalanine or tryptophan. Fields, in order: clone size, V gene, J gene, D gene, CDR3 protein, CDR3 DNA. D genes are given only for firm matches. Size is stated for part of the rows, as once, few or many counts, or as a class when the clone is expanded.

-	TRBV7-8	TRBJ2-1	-	CASSLIGGTIAKGGNEQFF	TGTGCCAGCAGCCTTATAGGAGGCACTATAGCGAAAGGTGGCAATGAGCAGTTCTTC
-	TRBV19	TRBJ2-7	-	CASNLPYEQYF	TGTGCCAGCAACCTGCCCTACGAGCAGTACTTC
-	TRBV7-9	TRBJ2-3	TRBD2	CASSPPTSGRGDTQYF	TGTGCCAGCAGCCCGCCGACTAGCGGGAGAGGGGATACGCAGTATTTT
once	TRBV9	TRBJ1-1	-	CASSVAGGAEAFF	TGTGCCAGCAGCGTAGCTGGGGGGGCTGAAGCTTTCTTT
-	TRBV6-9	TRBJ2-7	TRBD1	CASSHRDSWGEQYF	TGTGCCAGCAGTCACCGGGACAGTTGGGGCGAGCAGTACTTC
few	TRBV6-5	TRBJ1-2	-	CASSEGDYGYTF	TGTGCCAGCAGCGAGGGGGACTATGGCTACACCTTC
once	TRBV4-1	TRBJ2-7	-	CASSQDRGGGTGSYEQYF	TGCGCCAGCAGCCAAGATCGAGGGGGCGGGACTGGGTCCTACGAGCAGTACTTC
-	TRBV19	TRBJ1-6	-	CASKDFNSPLHF	TGTGCCAGTAAGGACTTTAATTCACCCCTCCACTTT
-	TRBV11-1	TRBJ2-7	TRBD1	CASSLGGQGEQYF	TGTGCCAGCAGCTTAGGGGGACAGGGAGAGCAGTACTTC
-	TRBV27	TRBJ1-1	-	CASSLRQGPMNTEAFF	TGTGCCAGCAGTCTACGCCAGGGCCCTATGAACACTGAAGCTTTCTTT
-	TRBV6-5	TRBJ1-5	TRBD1	CASRWTGGQPQHF	TGTGCCAGCAGGTGGACAGGGGGACAGCCCCAGCATTTT
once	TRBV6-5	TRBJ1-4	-	CASTPGTKDEKLFF	TGTGCCAGCACTCCCGGGACAAAAGACGAAAAACTGTTTTTT
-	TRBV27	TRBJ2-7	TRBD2	CASRWTSGINYEQYF	TGTGCCAGCAGGTGGACTAGCGGGATCAATTACGAGCAGTACTTC
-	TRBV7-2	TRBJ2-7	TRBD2	CASSQDRTSGSYEQYF	TGTGCCAGCAGCCAAGATAGAACTAGCGGCTCCTACGAGCAGTACTTC
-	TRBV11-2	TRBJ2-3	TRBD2	CASNGGGGRTDTQYF	TGTGCCAGCAACGGTGGCGGGGGTCGCACAGATACGCAGTATTTT
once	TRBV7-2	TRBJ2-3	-	CASSSRDTQYF	TGTGCCAGCAGCTCAAGAGATACGCAGTATTTT
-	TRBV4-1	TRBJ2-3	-	CASSQVIGGDTQYF	TGCGCCAGCAGCCAAGTGATCGGGGGAGATACGCAGTATTTT
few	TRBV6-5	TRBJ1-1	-	CASRDSSNTEAFF	TGTGCCAGCAGGGACAGCTCTAACACTGAAGCTTTCTTT
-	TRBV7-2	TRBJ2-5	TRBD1	CASSSGQAYQETQYF	TGTGCCAGCAGCTCAGGACAGGCTTACCAAGAGACCCAGTACTTC
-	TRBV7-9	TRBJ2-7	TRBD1	CASTIVTGSYGQYF	TGTGCCAGTACGATAGTGACAGGGTCCTACGGGCAGTACTTC
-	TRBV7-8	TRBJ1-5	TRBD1	CASSPRGTQPQHF	TGTGCCAGCAGCCCCAGGGGGACTCAGCCCCAGCATTTT
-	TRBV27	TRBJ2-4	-	CASSPSGAPAKNIQYF	TGTGCCAGCAGTCCATCGGGGGCCCCCGCCAAAAACATTCAGTACTTC
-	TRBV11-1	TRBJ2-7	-	CASSLRDRRSYEQYF	TGTGCCAGCAGCTTACGCGACAGGCGCTCCTACGAGCAGTACTTC
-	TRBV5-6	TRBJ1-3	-	CASRPQGIDTIYF	TGTGCCAGCAGACCACAGGGTATCGACACCATATATTTT